The clone carrying this TCR beta chain occurred once. Other nucleotide sequences from this sample produce the same CDR3. This entry belongs to a study of shared clonotypes between healthy human individuals. Background on the study: Donors were two women and three men aged 18 to 49.

Germline CDR1 is KGHSH and CDR2 is LQKENI. The CDR3 is made up of 12 amino acids. V dropped 3 bases and J dropped 2 bases, with 4 bases sitting between them. In the sorted-subset replicate PCRs, about 200 ng DNA, 25,000 to 30,000 T cell genomes, was used. Sequencing used immunoSEQ multiplex PCR; TCRdb keeps in-frame clones, though not all of them. The sample carries about 1.5 million clones, approximately 98% recorded once. The gene calls are TRBV18 and TRBJ2-5, with unresolved D. This sequence was found in a man aged 25-40 years in good health. Sequenced: naive CD4+ T cells sorted from blood. The subset is: CD45RA+ positively selected. The CDR3 loop reads CASSPHQETQYF. The CDR3 region has the DNA TGTGCCAGCTCACCGCATCAAGAGACCCAGTACTTC.